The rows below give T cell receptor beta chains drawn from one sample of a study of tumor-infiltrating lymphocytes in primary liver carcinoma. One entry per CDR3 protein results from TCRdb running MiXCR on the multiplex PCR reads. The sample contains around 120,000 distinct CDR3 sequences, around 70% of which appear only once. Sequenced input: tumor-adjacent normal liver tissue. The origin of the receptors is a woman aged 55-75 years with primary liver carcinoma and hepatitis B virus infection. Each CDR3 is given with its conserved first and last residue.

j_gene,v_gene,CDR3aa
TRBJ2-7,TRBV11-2,CAGSLEGSSSSYEEYF
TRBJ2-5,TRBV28,CASSLRRPASGGSETQYF
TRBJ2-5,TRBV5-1,CASSLQETQHF
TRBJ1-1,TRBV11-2,CASSRGEGLSTEAFF
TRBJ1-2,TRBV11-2,CASSLGAGFRYTF
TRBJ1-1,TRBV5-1,CASSFWKDRGQGTEAFF
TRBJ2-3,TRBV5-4,CASSSGQLPDTQYF
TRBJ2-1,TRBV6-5,CASSYTTRSGTGGSYNERFF
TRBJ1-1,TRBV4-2,CASSPGRGRAFF
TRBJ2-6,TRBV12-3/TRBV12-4,CTSSPRTGGSSGANVLTF
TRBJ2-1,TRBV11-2,CASSPAGFGDSYNGQFF
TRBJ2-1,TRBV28,CASSPPTGNEQLF
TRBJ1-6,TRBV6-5,CAGSRTYREIRNSPLHF
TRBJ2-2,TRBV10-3,CAVRGGETNTGELFF
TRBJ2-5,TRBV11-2,CASSQGHGNETQYF
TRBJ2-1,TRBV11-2,CASSLEGLAYNEQFF
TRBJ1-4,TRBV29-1,CSVGETVSDKLFF
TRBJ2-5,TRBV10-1,CASSESGSKETQYF
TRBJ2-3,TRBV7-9,CASRPRGAGGRTDTQYF
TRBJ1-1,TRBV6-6,CAIKMTGRTEAFF
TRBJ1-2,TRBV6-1,CASNGQGYDYTF
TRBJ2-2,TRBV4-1,CASSIQGAGELLF
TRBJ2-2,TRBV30,CAWSRPETSGVAVELFF
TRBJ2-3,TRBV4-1,CASSQGLAGTDTQYF
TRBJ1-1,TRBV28,CASSLHGGIEAFF
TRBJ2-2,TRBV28,CASSYGRNTGELFF
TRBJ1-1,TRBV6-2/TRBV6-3,CARGETGPNTEVFF
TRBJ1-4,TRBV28,CASNPPQGSWEKLFF
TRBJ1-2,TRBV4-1,CASSQDSATGVSRGYTF
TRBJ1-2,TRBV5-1,CASSLGQNYGYAF
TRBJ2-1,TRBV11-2,CAGSWTSGGEQLF
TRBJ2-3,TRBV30,CAWSKGLGADTQCF
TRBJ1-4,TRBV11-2,CASSLTRQAATNEKSFF
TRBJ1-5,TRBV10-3,CAIRQRREGQPQHF
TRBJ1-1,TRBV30,CPWNSQGGPEAFF
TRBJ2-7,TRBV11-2,CASGLEPSGSNEQYF
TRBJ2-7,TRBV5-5,CASSLGFPQRDLSYEQYF
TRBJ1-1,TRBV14,CASSPNRDGWNIEAFF
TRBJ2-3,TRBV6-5,CASSPRAGGTDTQYF
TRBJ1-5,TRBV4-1,CASTLERDQPQHF
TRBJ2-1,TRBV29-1,CSGTGSSYNGQFF
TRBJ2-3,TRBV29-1,CSVGGYAGAGADSQYF
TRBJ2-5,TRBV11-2,CISSYSRGSGRETQYF
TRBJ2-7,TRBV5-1,CASRPDNYEQYF
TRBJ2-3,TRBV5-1,CATQTSGGRGTQYF
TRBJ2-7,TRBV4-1,CASSQEWWSSYEQYF
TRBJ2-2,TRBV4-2,CASTMGSGNTGELFF
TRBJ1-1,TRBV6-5,CDSTIRPGHPNTEASF
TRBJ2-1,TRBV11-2,CASSLESGSMSEHFF
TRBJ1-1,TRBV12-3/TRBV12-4,CASTRKGARRTEALF